This TCR beta chain originates from a study of cytomegalovirus exposure and HLA in healthy donors. The germline V gene encodes CDR1 LNHDA and CDR2 SQIVND (reference sequence). The germline V and J ends were trimmed by 5 bases and 6 bases, with 14 bases remaining between them. This CDR3 has 13 residues. The PCR employed 60 Vbeta primers together with 13 Jbeta primers. Repertoires were generated with immunoSEQ multiplex PCR, while TCRdb's copy carries only in-frame clones and drops some. The sample has 150,000 to 250,000 clones; 65% to 90% are singletons. The sequencing input was PBMCs. This sequence joins TRBV19 and TRBJ2-7, with a possible D match to TRBD2 (5 bases). This clonotype originated in a woman aged 45-65 years in good health and CMV-seronegative. This CDR3 reads CASSPASYSEQYF. The CDR3 nucleotides read TGTGCCAGTAGTCCCGCTAGCTATAGCGAGCAGTACTTC. The whole variable domain, remainder taken from reference TRBV19 and TRBJ2-7, is DGGITQSPKYLFRKEGQNVTLSCEQNLNHDAMYWYRQDPGQGLRLIYYSQIVNDFQKGDIAEGYSVSREKKESFPLTVTSAQKNPTAFYLCASSPASYSEQYFGPGTRLTVT.